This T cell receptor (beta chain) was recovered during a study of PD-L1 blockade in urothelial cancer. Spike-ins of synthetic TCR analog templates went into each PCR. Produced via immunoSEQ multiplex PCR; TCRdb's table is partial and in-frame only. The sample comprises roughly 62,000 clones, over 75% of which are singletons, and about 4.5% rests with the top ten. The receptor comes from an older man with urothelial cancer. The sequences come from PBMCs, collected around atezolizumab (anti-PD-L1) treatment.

For the CDR3, the DNA is TGTGCCAGCTCACCTACCGGGGGAGAGACCCAGTACTTC. Translated, it gives CASSPTGGETQYF. V usage is TRBV18 and J usage is TRBJ2-5, with D tentatively TRBD2 (6 bases). The CDR3 is 13 amino acids. The V gene's germline CDR1 is KGHSH and CDR2 LQKENI. V was cut by 3 bases and J by 4 bases, with 9 bases left in between.